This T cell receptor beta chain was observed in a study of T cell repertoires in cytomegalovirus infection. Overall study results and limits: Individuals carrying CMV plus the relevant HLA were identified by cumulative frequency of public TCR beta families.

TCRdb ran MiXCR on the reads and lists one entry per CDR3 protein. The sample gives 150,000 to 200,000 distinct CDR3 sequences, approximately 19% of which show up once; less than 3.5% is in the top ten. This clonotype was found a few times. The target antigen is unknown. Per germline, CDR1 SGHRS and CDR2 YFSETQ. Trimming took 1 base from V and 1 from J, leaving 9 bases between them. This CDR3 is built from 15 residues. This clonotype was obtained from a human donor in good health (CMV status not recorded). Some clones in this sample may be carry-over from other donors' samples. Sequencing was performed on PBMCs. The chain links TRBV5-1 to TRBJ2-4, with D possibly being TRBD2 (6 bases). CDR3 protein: CASSLMEGAKNIQYF. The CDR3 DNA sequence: TGCGCCAGCAGCTTGATGGAGGGGGCCAAAAACATTCAGTACTTC.